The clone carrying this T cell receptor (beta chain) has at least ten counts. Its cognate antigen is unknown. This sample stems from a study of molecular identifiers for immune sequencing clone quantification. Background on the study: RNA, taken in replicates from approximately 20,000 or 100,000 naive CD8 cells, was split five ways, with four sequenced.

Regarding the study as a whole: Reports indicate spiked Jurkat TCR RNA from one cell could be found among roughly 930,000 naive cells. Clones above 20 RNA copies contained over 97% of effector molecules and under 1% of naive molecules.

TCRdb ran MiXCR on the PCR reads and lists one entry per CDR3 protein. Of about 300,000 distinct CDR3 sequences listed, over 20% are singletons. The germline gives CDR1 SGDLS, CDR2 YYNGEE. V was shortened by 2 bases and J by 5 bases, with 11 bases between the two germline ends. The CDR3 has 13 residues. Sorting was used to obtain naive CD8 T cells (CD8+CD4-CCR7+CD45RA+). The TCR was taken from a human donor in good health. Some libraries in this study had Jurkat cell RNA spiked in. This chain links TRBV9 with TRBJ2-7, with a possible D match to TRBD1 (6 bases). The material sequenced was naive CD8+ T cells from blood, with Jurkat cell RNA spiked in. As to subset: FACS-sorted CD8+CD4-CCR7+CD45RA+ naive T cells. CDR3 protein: CASSVDSRNEQYF. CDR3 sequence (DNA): TGTGCCAGCAGCGTGGACAGCCGGAACGAGCAGTACTTC.